The source of this T cell receptor (beta chain) is a study of T cell clones after liver transplantation. Across the whole study: As an antigen-independent comparator, third-party-reactive TCRbeta sequences came from pre-transplant mixed lymphocyte reactions.

In its sample, this clone was seen a few times. Its antigen is as yet unknown. Sequencing used immunoSEQ multiplex PCR; TCRdb keeps in-frame clones, though not all of them. The top ten hold roughly 0.54% of the sample, which has roughly 70,000 clones, about four fifths seen once. Trimming took 2 bases from V and 4 from J, leaving 16 bases between them. This CDR3 has 16 amino acids. CDR1 is SGHRS and CDR2 is YFSETQ in the germline V gene. Study findings and constraints: Donor-reactive sequences fell more than third party-reactive ones, suggesting partial deletion. The donor-reactive repertoire was only partly measurable in a couple of subjects, lacking donor cells.

The clonotype was recovered from a human donor who received a liver transplant. The material sequenced was CD4+ T cells from blood, taken before liver transplant. V gene TRBV5-1 combines with J gene TRBJ2-1; a weak D match, TRBD2 (6 bases). This CDR3 is CASSFGLRDTYNEQFF. CDR3 in DNA: TGCGCCAGCAGCTTTGGTTTGCGGGATACATACAATGAGCAGTTCTTC.